Below, 27 T cell receptor beta chains from the same sample are listed, as sequenced in a study of T cell responses to AZD1222 COVID-19 vaccine (dated by TCRdb to the early 2020s). The time point tag for this specimen amounts to: about 28 days (+/-7) after the second vaccine dose. Preparation of the library involved the immunoSEQ multiplex PCR assay. TCRdb carries this immuneACCESS record with in-frame sequences only. Its versions omit some clonotypes, under half of them owing to an unresolved V gene in the studies checked, with the rest unexplained. The sample includes roughly 84,000 clones, with roughly 89% observed a single time. The ten biggest clones cover more than 9% of the sample. Sample: peripheral blood, taken 28 days after the second AZD1222 dose. The source is an adult who received the AZD1222 COVID-19 vaccine.

The rearrangement joins TRBV16 to TRBJ1-1, with 8 bases identical to TRBD1. The CDR3 contains 17 residues. The V and J ends lost 4 bases and 11 bases, in that order; junction bases with no gene match: 21. Germline loops: CDR1 KGHSY, CDR2 FQNENV. The CDR3 spells CASSPLASGTGDFQAFF. In DNA, the CDR3 is TGTGCCAGCAGCCCCCTCGCGTCCGGGACAGGCGATTTCCAGGCTTTCTTT.

The chain joins TRBV27 to TRBJ2-5; TRBD2 agrees at 11 bases. The CDR3 totals 14 residues. From germline, CDR1 is MNHEY and CDR2 SMNVEV (reference sequence). Unmatched junction bases numbered 6, after V lost 6 bases and J lost 6 bases. The CDR3, as DNA: TGTGCCAGCAGGGGTACTAGCGGGGGTAAGACCCAGTACTTC. It specifies CASRGTSGGKTQYF.

The chain is built from TRBV7-3 and TRBJ2-4, with 8 bases matching TRBD2. The germline V gene has CDR1 SGHTA and CDR2 FQGTGA. CDR3 length equals 14 residues. Unmatched junction bases numbered 4, after V lost 3 bases and J lost 6 bases. This chain's CDR3 is CASSFSAGANIQYF. CDR3 sequence (DNA): TGTGCCAGCAGCTTCTCAGCGGGGGCAAACATTCAGTACTTC. Looking up the rest from reference TRBV7-3 and TRBJ2-4 gives the full variable domain: GAGVSQTPSNKVTEKGKYVELRCDPISGHTALYWYRQSLGQGPEFLIYFQGTGAADDSGLPNDRFFAVRPEGSVSTLKIQRTERGDSAVYLCASSFSAGANIQYFGAGTRLSVL.

The chain uses TRBV6-7 and TRBJ1-2; D remains unclear. TRBV6-7 qualifies as an ORF whose function is uncertain. The CDR3 covers 15 residues. Trimming took 1 base from V and 4 from J, leaving 13 bases between them. The CDR3 loop reads CASSYCRLPLYGYTF. DNA for the CDR3: TGTGCCAGCAGTTACTGTAGGCTTCCCCTCTATGGCTACACCTTC.

This clone was counted a single time. The chain is built from TRBV5-8 and TRBJ2-2, with 7 bases that match TRBD1. Germline V gene data show CDR1 as SGHTS and CDR2 as YDEGEE. This CDR3 contains 14 residues. Trimming cost V 2 bases and J 8 bases; bases outside gene matches: 6. The CDR3 sequence is CASSLTTGSGELFF. The CDR3 region has the DNA TGTGCCAGCAGCTTAACGACAGGGTCTGGGGAGCTGTTTTTT.

The genes are TRBV18 and TRBJ1-6, with D hard to call. V was clipped by 5 bases and J by 6 bases, with 20 bases between them. The CDR3 has 17 residues. Germline-derived CDR1 and CDR2 are KGHSH and LQKENI. The CDR3 coding sequence is TGTGCCAGCTCAGAAGAGATGCAGGCGGCTGTTAATTCACCCCTCCACTTT. Protein: CASSEEMQAAVNSPLHF.

This rearrangement joins TRBV4-1 to TRBJ2-4; D is perhaps TRBD1 (6 bases). The germline V gene encodes CDR1 MGHRA and CDR2 YSYEKL. Trimming removed 1 base from V and 3 bases from J, with 13 bases in between. This CDR3 contains 16 residues. DNA of the CDR3: TGCGCCAGCAGCCAAGGAACAGGGTACGGCAAAAACATTCAGTACTTC. Its protein product is CASSQGTGYGKNIQYF.

The chain joins TRBV20-1 to TRBJ2-1; no clear D gene. Germline assignment: CDR1 DFQATT and CDR2 SNEGSKA (reference sequence). Trimming took 5 bases from V and 4 from J, leaving 3 bases between them. CDR3 length: 10 amino acids. Here the CDR3 reads CSAFYNEQFF. The CDR3 DNA reads as TGCAGTGCTTTTTACAATGAGCAGTTCTTC.

The rearrangement uses TRBV7-9 and TRBJ1-5; 7 nucleotides line up with TRBD1. The V gene's germline CDR1 is SEHNR and CDR2 FQNEAQ (reference sequence). The trim removed 3 bases at V and 7 bases at J, leaving 3 bases unmatched. There are 13 residues in the CDR3. CDR3 region: CASSFRGDQPQHF. Here the CDR3 DNA reads TGTGCCAGCAGCTTCAGGGGGGACCAGCCCCAGCATTTT.

This chain connects TRBV18 to TRBJ2-3, with D hard to call. Germline lookup yields CDR1 KGHSH and CDR2 LQKENI. The CDR3 extends over 13 amino acids. The V and J ends lost 4 bases and 4 bases respectively, with 9 bases between them. The CDR3 region is CASSLDTSDTQYF. The CDR3 bases are TGTGCCAGCTCACTCGACACCTCAGATACGCAGTATTTT.

This clone was seen only once. The chain carries TRBV4-3 and TRBJ2-3; 7 nucleotides agree with TRBD2. Trimming cost V 0 bases and J 14 bases; bases outside gene matches: 14. CDR3 length: 15 amino acids. CDR1 is LGHNA and CDR2 is YSLEER in the germline V gene. CDR3: CASSQDHGGKVGRYF. The CDR3 region has the DNA TGCGCCAGCAGCCAAGATCACGGGGGGAAAGTTGGCCGGTATTTT.

The CDR3, as DNA: TGTGCCAGCAGTTTAAACCACGGCCCCCAGGGCTACACCTTC. This codes for CASSLNHGPQGYTF. The chain employs TRBV28 and TRBJ1-2; no definite D call. In germline, CDR1 is MDHEN, CDR2 SYDVKM. V was trimmed by 2 bases and J by 8 bases, leaving 15 bases between them. CDR3 length: 14 amino acids.

The J gene is TRBJ1-6, the V gene TRBV6-5; the D is unclear. Germline V gene lookup returns CDR1 MNHEY and CDR2 SVGAGI. This CDR3 contains 15 residues. The V gene lost 7 bases and the J gene lost 7 bases, with 17 bases spanning the gap. CDR3 in DNA: TGTGCCAGCACCTTAACAACATTCCCCAATTCACCCCTCCACTTT. It yields the protein CASTLTTFPNSPLHF.

The chain recombines TRBV12-3 or TRBV12-4 with TRBJ2-1; no reliable D call. Trimming pared 2 bases from V and 8 bases from J, leaving 7 bases between. The length of the CDR3 is 12 residues. The CDR3 is CASSLNGHEQFF. The CDR3, as DNA: TGTGCCAGCAGTTTAAATGGACATGAGCAGTTCTTC.

J is TRBJ2-7 and V is TRBV14, with 7 bases matching TRBD1. This CDR3 spans 15 amino acids. The V segment lost 0 bases and the J segment 3 bases; nucleotides outside the gene matches: 5. CDR1 and CDR2 from the germline V gene are SGHDN and FVKESK. The DNA of the CDR3 is TGTGCCAGCAGCCAAGAGGGGACAGCATACTACGAGCAGTACTTC. It encodes CASSQEGTAYYEQYF.

The V call is TRBV7-8, the J call TRBJ2-1; unclear D gene. Trimming removed 5 bases from V and 9 bases from J, with 14 bases in between. CDR1 is SGHVS, CDR2 FQNEAQ, per germline. This CDR3 has 13 residues. The CDR3 DNA sequence: TGTGCCAGCAGCGGCTCGGCGCGCGGTGAGCAGTTCTTC. As protein: CASSGSARGEQFF.

This clone was observed at least ten times. The chain employs TRBV2 and TRBJ2-3, with a possible D match to TRBD2 (6 bases). Germline V gene lookup returns CDR1 SNHLY and CDR2 FYNNEI. The V end lost 6 bases, the J end lost 0 bases, and 10 bases lay between the germline ends. CDR3 length: 14 amino acids. The CDR3 spells CASSVGSSTDTQYF. The CDR3 DNA sequence: TGTGCCAGCAGCGTCGGGAGTAGCACAGATACGCAGTATTTT.

The chain couples TRBV7-9 to TRBJ2-2; the D is unclear. The V gene's germline CDR1 is SEHNR and CDR2 FQNEAQ (reference sequence). The CDR3 totals 12 residues. The V gene lost 2 bases and the J gene lost 6 bases, with 4 bases spanning the gap. CDR3: CASSLSSGELFF. In nucleotides, the CDR3 is TGTGCCAGCAGCTTATCTTCCGGGGAGCTGTTTTTT.

This clone was seen once. The V gene is TRBV18, the J gene TRBJ2-7; tentative D call: TRBD1 (6 bases). CDR1 KGHSH and CDR2 LQKENI come from the germline V gene. Trimming stripped 3 bases from V and 9 bases from J, with 30 bases between. This CDR3 region has 18 residues. The CDR3 DNA reads TGTGCCAGCTCACCGCGGCCTACATCCGGGACATATACCCATGTGCAGTACTTC. Encoded protein: CASSPRPTSGTYTHVQYF.

The CDR3 nucleotides read TGTGCCAGCAGCCTTCCGTCCAATGGAAACACCATATATTTT. It yields the protein CASSLPSNGNTIYF. The rearrangement joins TRBV7-2 to TRBJ1-3; D gene ambiguous. With 5 bases removed from V and 3 bases from J, the gap between germline ends came to 11 bases. CDR1 and CDR2 from the germline V gene are SGHTA and FQGNSA. The CDR3 spans 14 residues.

The gene calls are TRBV18 and TRBJ1-1, with 10 nucleotides matching TRBD1. Unmatched junction bases numbered 6, after V lost 4 bases and J lost 4 bases. The CDR3 extends over 15 amino acids. From germline, CDR1 is KGHSH and CDR2 LQKENI. The CDR3 bases are TGTGCCAGCTCACGGACAGGGGGAGAGGGCACTGAAGCTTTCTTT. Residues: CASSRTGGEGTEAFF.

This chain links TRBV6-5 with TRBJ1-2; D is uncertain. The V gene lost 2 bases and the J gene lost 2 bases, with 6 bases spanning the gap. The CDR3 runs 13 residues. CDR1 is MNHEY and CDR2 is SVGAGI in the germline V gene. The CDR3 coding sequence is TGTGCCAGCAGTTACGTCCAGAACTATGGCTACACCTTC. This encodes CASSYVQNYGYTF.

The chain links TRBV11-1 to TRBJ2-3, with D uncertain. The CDR3 is 13 amino acids. The V gene lost 6 bases and the J gene lost 4 bases, with 11 bases spanning the gap. Germline assignment: CDR1 SGHAT and CDR2 FQDESV (reference sequence). The CDR3 sequence: CASSQPVADTQYF. CDR3 sequence (DNA): TGTGCCAGCAGTCAACCTGTGGCAGATACGCAGTATTTT.

This chain connects TRBV7-9 to TRBJ1-5, with unresolved D. Trimming removed 5 bases from V and 7 bases from J, with 12 bases in between. The CDR3 is 13 residues long. The V gene's germline CDR1 is SEHNR and CDR2 FQNEAQ (reference sequence). CDR3 sequence reads: CASSPGQPQPQHF. The CDR3 DNA reads as TGTGCCAGCAGCCCGGGCCAGCCGCAGCCCCAGCATTTT.

This chain uses TRBV18 with TRBJ1-1; D is unresolved. This CDR3 has 13 residues. Germline loops: CDR1 KGHSH, CDR2 LQKENI. The V gene lost 3 bases and the J gene lost 0 bases, with 5 bases spanning the gap. This CDR3 is CASSPAMNTEAFF. In DNA form, the CDR3 reads TGTGCCAGCTCACCGGCGATGAACACTGAAGCTTTCTTT.

V and J are TRBV7-2 and TRBJ1-2, with 8 positions matching TRBD1. From germline, CDR1 is SGHTA and CDR2 FQGNSA. V gave up 6 bases and J gave up 7 bases; unmatched junction bases: 13. The length of the CDR3 is 15 residues. The chain's CDR3 is CASRPGTGLLGGYTF. CDR3 bases: TGTGCCAGCAGGCCCGGGACAGGTCTTCTAGGTGGCTACACCTTC.

This chain joins TRBV7-3 and TRBJ2-1; 10 bases agree with TRBD1. After removal of 3 bases from V and 6 bases from J, the junction contained 8 bases not matched to a gene. This CDR3 contains 16 residues. The germline gives CDR1 SGHTA, CDR2 FQGTGA. DNA for the CDR3: TGTGCCAGCAGCTTCTCACGGGACAGGGGTTCCAATGAGCAGTTCTTC. Protein: CASSFSRDRGSNEQFF.